This T cell receptor (beta chain) was captured by sequencing in a study of blood T cell repertoires in COVID-19. Study overall: Samples came from the United States, Italy and Spain, spanning acute and convalescent COVID-19. T cells, B-cell-depleted T cells, or PBMCs provided the cDNA or gDNA that served as material.

Individuals aged about 18 to 100 years were recruited from some 26 US areas. Germline CDR1 is SGDLS and CDR2 is YYNGEE. The V segment lost 0 bases and the J segment 6 bases; nucleotides outside the gene matches: 2. The CDR3 has 14 residues. Per the original methods: How many nucleated cells were present was estimated from reference gene primer amplification. This table comes from immunoSEQ multiplex PCR, and its TCRdb copy is limited to in-frame clones, with some not included. The D gene and trimming were derived from the DNA, and the V and J assignments and clone size from that table. The data show about 380,000 clones, 88% seen once. Note on this clone: The sample carries other DNA sequences with the same CDR3.

J is TRBJ1-2 and V is TRBV9; 10 bases are shared with TRBD1. The TCR comes from a woman under 30 who had recovered from COVID-19. The sequencing input was PBMCs or T cells enriched from blood (not recorded which). The CDR3 bases are TGTGCCAGCAGCGTAGCGGGGACAGGGGATGGCTACACCTTC. The encoded protein is CASSVAGTGDGYTF. The full variable domain, with the rest looked up from reference TRBV9 and TRBJ1-2, is DSGVTQTPKHLITATGQRVTLRCSPRSGDLSVYWYQQSLDQGLQFLIQYYNGEERAKGNILERFSAQQFPDLHSELNLSSLELGDSALYFCASSVAGTGDGYTFGSGTRLTVV.